The 10 T cell receptor beta chains below come from one sample, sequenced in a study of blood T cell repertoires in COVID-19. Libraries were prepared by immunoSEQ multiplex PCR; TCRdb keeps only in-frame clonotypes and omits some of them. This sample has nearly 350,000 clones; approximately 82% occur once, and the top ten carry around 3%. The sequenced sample was peripheral blood. The receptors shown here come from a young man with active or convalescent COVID-19.

The genes are TRBV5-1 and TRBJ2-5; D call uncertain. V gave up 0 bases and J gave up 3 bases, with 9 bases separating them. Per the germline V gene, CDR1 is SGHRS and CDR2 is YFSETQ. The CDR3 spans 14 residues. The CDR3 protein is CASSLAGWEETQYF. CDR3 DNA sequence: TGCGCCAGCAGCTTGGCCGGGTGGGAAGAGACCCAGTACTTC.

The genes are TRBV15 and TRBJ1-2; 8 nucleotides agree with TRBD1. The trim removed 4 bases at V and 1 base at J, leaving 8 bases unmatched. The CDR3 is 16 amino acids. Looked up from germline, CDR1 is LNHNV and CDR2 is YYDKDF (reference sequence). CDR3 region: CATSTKDRAYNYGYTF. Here the CDR3 DNA reads TGTGCCACCAGCACGAAGGACAGGGCATATAACTATGGCTACACCTTC.

The chain combines TRBV5-4 with TRBJ1-2; tentatively, D is TRBD1 (5 bases). V gave up 0 bases and J gave up 3 bases, with 6 bases separating them. Germline V lookup: CDR1 SGHNT, CDR2 YYREEE (reference sequence). The CDR3 is made up of 13 amino acids. Written as DNA, the CDR3 is TGTGCCAGCAGCTTGGTAGGGGACTATGGCTACACCTTC. Encoded protein: CASSLVGDYGYTF.

This chain uses TRBV29-1 with TRBJ2-1; 11 bases line up with TRBD1. V dropped 7 bases and J dropped 8; count of bases not matched to a gene: 7. CDR1 is SQVTM and CDR2 is ANQGSEA in the germline V gene. The CDR3 spans 13 residues. In DNA form, the CDR3 reads TGCAGCGCCGAGGGACAGGGGGGCTATGAGCAGTTCTTC. It encodes CSAEGQGGYEQFF.

The V and J genes are TRBV5-4 and TRBJ1-3; D is perhaps TRBD1 (5 bases). CDR1 and CDR2 (germline): SGHNT, YYREEE (reference sequence). V was cut by 4 bases and J by 4 bases, with 15 bases left in between. The CDR3 length is 15 residues. In nucleotides, the CDR3 is TGTGCCAGCAGCCAGGACACCATCAGGGGAAACACCATATATTTT. Protein: CASSQDTIRGNTIYF. Looking up the rest from reference TRBV5-4 and TRBJ1-3 gives the full variable domain: ETGVTQSPTHLIKTRGQQVTLRCSSQSGHNTVSWYQQALGQGPQFIFQYYREEENGRGNFPPRFSGLQFPNYSSELNVNALELDDSALYLCASSQDTIRGNTIYFGEGSWLTVV.

As regards this clone: One end of the junction fails to match germline, which may point to a read error. CDR3 protein: CASRSTGPPEDF. The CDR3 nucleotides read TGTGCCAGTCGATCTACAGGGCCTCCCGAGGATTTT. This chain links TRBV5-8 with TRBJ1-4; maybe TRBD1 (6 bases). The CDR3 runs to 12 residues. The V gene's germline CDR1 is SGHTS and CDR2 YDEGEE.

This chain joins TRBV6-1 and TRBJ1-1, with D possibly matching TRBD1 (6 bases). This CDR3 region has 14 residues. V lost 1 base and J 1 base, leaving 7 bases between the germline ends. Germline assignment: CDR1 MNHNS and CDR2 SASEGT. CDR3 amino acids: CASSEGDTNTEAFF. DNA of the CDR3: TGTGCCAGCAGTGAAGGGGACACGAACACTGAAGCTTTCTTT.

This chain connects TRBV5-8 to TRBJ1-2; 9 bases are a match to TRBD1. Germline V gene lookup returns CDR1 SGHTS and CDR2 YDEGEE. The CDR3 is 13 residues long. The V gene end was trimmed by 4 bases and the J gene end by 7 bases; junction bases not matched to a gene: 5. CDR3 nucleotide sequence: TGTGCCAGCAGCCCGGACAGGGGTGGTGGCTACACCTTC. It specifies CASSPDRGGGYTF.

This clone was seen a handful of times. The rearrangement links TRBV15 to TRBJ2-1; no definite D call. The V gene's germline CDR1 is LNHNV and CDR2 YYDKDF (reference sequence). The CDR3 consists of 15 residues. V lost 3 bases and J lost 3, with 12 bases in between. CDR3 in amino acids: CATSRITKHYNEQFF. The CDR3, as DNA: TGTGCCACCAGCAGGATCACCAAGCACTACAATGAGCAGTTCTTC.

The chain is built from TRBV29-1 and TRBJ1-5, with 9 bases fitting TRBD1. The CDR3 loop spans 14 amino acids. Trimming at V came to 4 bases and at J to 4 bases, leaving 5 bases not matched to a gene. Germline CDR1 reads SQVTM; CDR2 reads ANQGSEA. As DNA, the CDR3 is TGCAGCGTTGGAACAGGGGGCATTAATCAGCCCCAGCATTTT. Its protein product is CSVGTGGINQPQHF.